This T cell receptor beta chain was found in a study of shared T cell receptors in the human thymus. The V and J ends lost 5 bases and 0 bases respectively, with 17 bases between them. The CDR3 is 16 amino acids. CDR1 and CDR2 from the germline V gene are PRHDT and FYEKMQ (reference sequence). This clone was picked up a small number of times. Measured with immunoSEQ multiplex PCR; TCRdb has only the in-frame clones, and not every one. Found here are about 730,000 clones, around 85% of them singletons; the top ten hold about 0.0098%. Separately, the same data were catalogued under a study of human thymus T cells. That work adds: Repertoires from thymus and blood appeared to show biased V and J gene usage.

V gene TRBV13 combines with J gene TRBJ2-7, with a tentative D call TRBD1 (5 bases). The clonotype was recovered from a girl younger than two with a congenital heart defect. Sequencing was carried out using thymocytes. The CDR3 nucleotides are TGTGCCAGCAGCATTGGACACTTGAAGATCTCCTACGAGCAGTACTTC. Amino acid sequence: CASSIGHLKISYEQYF. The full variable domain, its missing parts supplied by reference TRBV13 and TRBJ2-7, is AAGVIQSPRHLIKEKRETATLKCYPIPRHDTVYWYQQGPGQDPQFLISFYEKMQSDKGSIPDRFSAQQFSDYHSELNMSSLELGDSALYFCASSIGHLKISYEQYFGPGTRLTVT.